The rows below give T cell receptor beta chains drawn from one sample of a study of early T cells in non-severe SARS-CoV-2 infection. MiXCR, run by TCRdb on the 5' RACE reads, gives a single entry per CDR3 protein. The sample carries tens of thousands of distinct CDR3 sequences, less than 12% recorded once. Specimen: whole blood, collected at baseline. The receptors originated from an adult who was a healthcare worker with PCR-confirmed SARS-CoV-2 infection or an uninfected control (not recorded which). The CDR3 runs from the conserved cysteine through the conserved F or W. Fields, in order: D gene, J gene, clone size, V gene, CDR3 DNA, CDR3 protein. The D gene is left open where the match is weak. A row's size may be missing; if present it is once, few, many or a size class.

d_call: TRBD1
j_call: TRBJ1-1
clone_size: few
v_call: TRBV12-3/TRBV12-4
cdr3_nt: TGTGCCAGCAGTCTCCGACCGGGACAGGGCTTGAAGGGCACTGAAGCTTTCTTT
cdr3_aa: CASSLRPGQGLKGTEAFF

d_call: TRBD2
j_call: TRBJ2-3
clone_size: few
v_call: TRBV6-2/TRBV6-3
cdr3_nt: TGTGCCAGCAACCGGGAGGGGAAATTTGGCACAGATACGCAGTATTTT
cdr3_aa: CASNREGKFGTDTQYF

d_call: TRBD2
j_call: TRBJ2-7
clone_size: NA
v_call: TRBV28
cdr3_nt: TGTGCCAGCAGTTTACCCCTAGCGGGAGGCTACGAGCAGTACTTC
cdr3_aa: CASSLPLAGGYEQYF

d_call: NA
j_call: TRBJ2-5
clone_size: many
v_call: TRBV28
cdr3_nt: TGTGCCAGCAGCCTGGGAGCCCTCTCTATCCAAGAGACCCAGTACTTC
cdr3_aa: CASSLGALSIQETQYF

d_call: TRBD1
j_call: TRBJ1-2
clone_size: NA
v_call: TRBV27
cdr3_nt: TGTGCCAGCAGTTTATCGGGGGACAGGGGCTATGGCTACACCTTC
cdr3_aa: CASSLSGDRGYGYTF

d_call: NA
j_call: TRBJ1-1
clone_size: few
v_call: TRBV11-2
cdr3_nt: TGTGCCAGCAGCTTAGACCCCAGGGGCGCTGAAGCTTTCTTT
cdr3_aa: CASSLDPRGAEAFF

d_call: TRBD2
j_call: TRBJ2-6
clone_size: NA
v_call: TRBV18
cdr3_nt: TGTGCCAACTCACCACGGGAGGAGCCGTGGCCTGGGGCCAACGTCCTGACTTTC
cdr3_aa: CANSPREEPWPGANVLTF

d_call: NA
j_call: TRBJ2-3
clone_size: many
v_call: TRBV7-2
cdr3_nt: TGTGCCAGCAGCTTAAATGGGGCGTACGGGGATACGCAGTATTTT
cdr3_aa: CASSLNGAYGDTQYF

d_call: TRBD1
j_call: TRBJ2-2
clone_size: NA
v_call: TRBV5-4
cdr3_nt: TGTGCCAGCAGCGAGGGGGACAGTGACACCGGGGAGCTGTTTTTT
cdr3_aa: CASSEGDSDTGELFF

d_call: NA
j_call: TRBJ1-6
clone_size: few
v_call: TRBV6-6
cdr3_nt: TGTGCCAGCAGTGCCGGCCAGTCCTATAATTCACCCCTCCACTTT
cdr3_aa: CASSAGQSYNSPLHF

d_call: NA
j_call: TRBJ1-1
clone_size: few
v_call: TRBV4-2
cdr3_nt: TGTGCCAGCAGCCGGACCCCCCAGGCAGGGAAGAACACTGAAGCTTTCTTT
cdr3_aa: CASSRTPQAGKNTEAFF

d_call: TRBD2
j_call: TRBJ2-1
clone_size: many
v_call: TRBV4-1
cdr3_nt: TGCGCCAGCAGCCAGGAAGGGGTGCTAGCGGGAGCCTACAATGAGCAGTTCTTC
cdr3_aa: CASSQEGVLAGAYNEQFF

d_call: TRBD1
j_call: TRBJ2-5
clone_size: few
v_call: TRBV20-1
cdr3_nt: TGCAGTGCTCAAAGGACAGGCGGCGAGACCCAGTACTTC
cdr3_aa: CSAQRTGGETQYF

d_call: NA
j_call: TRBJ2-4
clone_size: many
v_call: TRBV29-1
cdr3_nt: TGCAGCGTTAACAAGACGGTGGACATTCAGTACTTC
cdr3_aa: CSVNKTVDIQYF